A single sample gave rise to the 31 T cell receptor beta chains below, sequenced in a study of blood T cell repertoires in COVID-19. Generated by immunoSEQ multiplex PCR, the TCRdb table keeps only in-frame clones and is missing some. Of under 200,000 clones listed, roughly 84% are singletons. The source material was PBMCs or T cells enriched from blood (not recorded which). These receptors all come from a man aged 55 to 70 who had recovered from COVID-19.

The chain links TRBV27 to TRBJ2-1; 10 positions agree with TRBD1. The CDR3 extends over 15 amino acids. Trimming at V came to 5 bases and at J to 7 bases, leaving 8 bases not matched to a gene. The germline gives CDR1 MNHEY, CDR2 SMNVEV (reference sequence). CDR3 sequence reads: CASSHRDRGLNEQFF. The CDR3 coding sequence is TGTGCCAGCAGTCACCGGGACAGGGGATTGAATGAGCAGTTCTTC.

The chain carries TRBV27 and TRBJ1-5; perhaps TRBD1 as D (5 bases). Trimming removed 3 bases from V and 11 bases from J, with 14 bases in between. The CDR3 length is 13 residues. Germline lookup yields CDR1 MNHEY and CDR2 SMNVEV (reference sequence). CDR3 protein: CASSFLGATSQHF. Here the CDR3 DNA reads TGTGCCAGCAGTTTCCTTGGGGCGACCTCCCAGCATTTT.

The gene calls are TRBV7-3 and TRBJ2-3; the D is unclear. Trimming shortened V by 4 bases and J by 4 bases, and 12 bases separated the two germline ends. CDR1 and CDR2 (germline): SGHTA, FQGTGA. The CDR3 totals 14 residues. CDR3 residues: CASSSRMRPDTQYF. The DNA for the CDR3 is TGTGCCAGCAGCTCCCGGATGAGGCCAGATACGCAGTATTTT.

The chain uses TRBV21-1 and TRBJ2-7; TRBD1, the D gene given by the table, was not confirmed from the DNA. TRBV21-1 is a listed pseudogene. The CDR3 spans 14 residues. Here the CDR3 DNA reads TGTGCCAGCAGAAGACAGGGGAGGACCTACGAGCAGTACTTC. It translates to CASRRQGRTYEQYF.

The V and J genes are TRBV3-1 (or the pseudogene TRBV3-2) and TRBJ1-2, with D hard to call. Germline CDR1 is LGHDT and CDR2 is YNNKEL (reference sequence). V was shortened by 0 bases and J by 7 bases, with 9 bases between the two germline ends. The CDR3 spans 13 residues. CDR3 residues: CASSQDPAGGYTF. Written as DNA, the CDR3 is TGTGCCAGCAGCCAAGATCCGGCGGGTGGCTACACCTTC.

This chain links TRBV2 with TRBJ1-1; weak D call: TRBD1 (6 bases). The CDR3 consists of 16 residues. Per the germline V gene, CDR1 is SNHLY and CDR2 is FYNNEI. V lost 2 bases and J 4 bases, leaving 17 bases between the germline ends. CDR3 amino acids: CASSERRGGGGTEAFF. DNA for the CDR3: TGTGCCAGCAGTGAACGGAGGGGAGGGGGTGGCACTGAAGCTTTCTTT.

The chain couples TRBV28 to TRBJ2-7, with TRBD1 identical over 8 bases. Trimming cost V 4 bases and J 4 bases; bases outside gene matches: 3. The CDR3 sequence is 13 residues long. From germline, CDR1 is MDHEN and CDR2 SYDVKM. In DNA, the CDR3 is TGTGCCAGCAGTTCTTACAGGGGGTACGAGCAGTACTTC. Protein product: CASSSYRGYEQYF.

Only one count was recorded for this clone. V gene TRBV9 combines with J gene TRBJ1-3, with D uncertain. CDR3 size: 14 residues. Germline V gene sequence: CDR1 SGDLS, CDR2 YYNGEE. Trimming took 5 bases from V and 0 from J, leaving 9 bases between them. CDR3 loop: CASSLLVSGNTIYF. CDR3 DNA: TGTGCCAGCAGTCTACTCGTCTCTGGAAACACCATATATTTT.

The chain employs TRBV7-9 and TRBJ1-2; D is perhaps TRBD1 (5 bases). The CDR3 runs to 15 residues. In germline, CDR1 is SEHNR, CDR2 FQNEAQ (reference sequence). V was trimmed by 5 bases and J by 2 bases, leaving 15 bases between them. CDR3 loop: CASSPALGANYGYTF. CDR3 coding DNA: TGTGCCAGCAGCCCGGCGTTAGGGGCGAACTATGGCTACACCTTC.

The CDR3 DNA follows: TGTGCCACCAATAGGGGGCGCACAGATACGCAGTATTTT. Its translation is CATNRGRTDTQYF. The chain uses TRBV24-1 and TRBJ2-3; TRBD1 matches at 7 bases. The length of the CDR3 is 13 residues. Per germline, CDR1 KGHDR and CDR2 SFDVKD. V dropped 8 bases and J dropped 1; count of bases not matched to a gene: 2.

The V call is TRBV27, the J call TRBJ2-1, with 7 positions matching TRBD2. The V gene end was trimmed by 2 bases and the J gene end by 6 bases; junction bases not matched to a gene: 1. Germline V gene lookup returns CDR1 MNHEY and CDR2 SMNVEV (reference sequence). CDR3 length equals 13 residues. The CDR3 spells CASSLSGINEQFF. Written as DNA, the CDR3 is TGTGCCAGCAGTTTAAGCGGGATCAATGAGCAGTTCTTC.

This clone appeared once. The chain combines TRBV12-3 or TRBV12-4 with TRBJ1-1; D is ambiguous. V lost 3 bases and J 1 base, leaving 6 bases between the germline ends. CDR3 size: 13 residues. The CDR3 reads CASSFLRNTEAFF. The CDR3 nucleotides are TGTGCCAGCAGTTTTTTGAGGAACACTGAAGCTTTCTTT.

The V and J genes are TRBV5-1 and TRBJ2-6, with no clear D. Per the germline V gene, CDR1 is SGHRS and CDR2 is YFSETQ. Trimming shortened V by 4 bases and J by 4 bases, and 12 bases separated the two germline ends. The CDR3 spans 15 residues. The CDR3 region has the DNA TGCGCCAGCAGCATTTCTCCAGGAGGGGCCAACGTCCTGACTTTC. It is translated as CASSISPGGANVLTF. Based on the CDR3 plus reference TRBV5-1 and TRBJ2-6, the full variable domain is KAGVTQTPRYLIKTRGQQVTLSCSPISGHRSVSWYQQTPGQGLQFLFEYFSETQRNKGNFPGRFSGRQFSNSRSEMNVSTLELGDSALYLCASSISPGGANVLTFGAGSRLTVL.

The chain joins TRBV29-1 to TRBJ2-7, with 7 bases fitting TRBD1. Trimming took 7 bases from V and 2 from J; bases not matched to a gene: 5. Germline V CDR1 and CDR2: SQVTM, ANQGSEA. The CDR3 runs to 12 residues. The CDR3 sequence: CSAAQGAYEQYF. The CDR3 DNA sequence: TGCAGCGCCGCGCAGGGGGCCTACGAGCAGTACTTC.

The chain carries TRBV5-6 and TRBJ1-1, with 7 bases matching TRBD1. This CDR3 is built from 18 residues. Per the germline V gene, CDR1 is SGHDT and CDR2 is YYEEEE. V lost 4 bases to trimming and J lost 2 bases; unmatched junction nucleotides: 17. CDR3 in amino acids: CASSPLDRAWGPNTEAFF. CDR3 nucleotides: TGTGCCAGCAGCCCTCTAGACAGGGCTTGGGGGCCAAACACTGAAGCTTTCTTT.

The V and J genes are TRBV15 and TRBJ2-5, with 11 bases lining up with TRBD1. Germline V lookup: CDR1 LNHNV, CDR2 YYDKDF (reference sequence). The CDR3 has 15 amino acids. The J segment lost 7 bases and the V segment lost 0 bases, leaving 4 bases of the junction unmatched. In DNA form, the CDR3 reads TGTGCCACCAGCAGAGAAGGGGACAGGGGGGTGACCCAGTACTTC. It encodes CATSREGDRGVTQYF.

This chain links TRBV19 with TRBJ2-7; 9 bases agree with TRBD1. Germline V gene sequence: CDR1 LNHDA, CDR2 SQIVND (reference sequence). V lost 7 bases and J lost 6; bases outside the gene matches: 19. The CDR3 extends over 17 amino acids. The CDR3 protein is CASTPDRGVGFWGEQYF. The CDR3 DNA is TGTGCCAGTACCCCAGACAGGGGGGTCGGTTTCTGGGGCGAGCAGTACTTC.

V is TRBV3-1 (or the pseudogene TRBV3-2) and J is TRBJ2-5; a weak D match, TRBD1 (6 bases). CDR1 and CDR2 from the germline V gene are LGHDT and YNNKEL (reference sequence). The CDR3 loop spans 13 amino acids. V was cut by 1 base and J by 5 bases, with 8 bases left in between. CDR3 loop: CASSQVRGETQYF. The CDR3 DNA reads as TGTGCCAGCAGCCAAGTAAGGGGGGAGACCCAGTACTTC.

This clone came up a few times. This chain links TRBV28 with TRBJ2-3, with 9 bases aligning to TRBD2. The V gene end was trimmed by 4 bases and the J gene end by 10 bases; junction bases not matched to a gene: 15. The CDR3 is 16 amino acids. Germline V lookup: CDR1 MDHEN, CDR2 SYDVKM. Written as DNA, the CDR3 is TGTGCCAGCAGTTCACCCTGGGCTAGCGGGGACGCGTCGCAGTATTTT. Residues: CASSSPWASGDASQYF. Looking up the rest from reference TRBV28 and TRBJ2-3 gives the full variable domain: DVKVTQSSRYLVKRTGEKVFLECVQDMDHENMFWYRQDPGLGLRLIYFSYDVKMKEKGDIPEGYSVSREKKERFSLILESASTNQTSMYLCASSSPWASGDASQYFGPGTRLTVL.

The CDR3 region has the DNA TGTGCCAGCAGTTTATCGGCGGGAGGGATCGGGGAGCTGTTTTTT. Its protein product is CASSLSAGGIGELFF. The V and J genes are TRBV28 and TRBJ2-2, with 9 bases fitting TRBD2. Germline CDR1 and CDR2: MDHEN and SYDVKM. Trimming removed 1 base from V and 7 bases from J; junction bases left unmatched: 4. This CDR3 spans 15 amino acids. The whole variable domain, remainder taken from reference TRBV28 and TRBJ2-2, is DVKVTQSSRYLVKRTGEKVFLECVQDMDHENMFWYRQDPGLGLRLIYFSYDVKMKEKGDIPEGYSVSREKKERFSLILESASTNQTSMYLCASSLSAGGIGELFFGEGSRLTVL.

V gene TRBV7-3 combines with J gene TRBJ1-2; TRBD1 matches 8 bases. The CDR3 is made up of 12 amino acids. The trim removed 5 bases at V and 7 bases at J, leaving 3 bases unmatched. The germline gives CDR1 SGHTA, CDR2 FQGTGA. CDR3 amino acids: CASSADRVGYTF. Written as DNA, the CDR3 is TGTGCCAGCAGCGCGGACAGGGTTGGCTACACCTTC.

This clone has a handful of counts. The chain carries TRBV27 and TRBJ2-1, with D maybe TRBD1 (5 bases). Trimming stripped 1 base from V and 5 bases from J, with 12 bases between. The CDR3 runs 15 residues. From germline, CDR1 is MNHEY and CDR2 SMNVEV (reference sequence). CDR3 bases: TGTGCCAGCAGTTTATTTCTACCCAGGGACAATGAGCAGTTCTTC. This codes for CASSLFLPRDNEQFF.

The chain has TRBV7-8 and TRBJ2-7; D uncertain. Germline V CDR1 and CDR2: SGHVS, FQNEAQ. V lost 2 bases and J 1 base, leaving 6 bases between the germline ends. The CDR3 consists of 13 residues. The CDR3, as DNA: TGTGCCAGCAGCTTAATCCCTTCCTACGAGCAGTACTTC. It is translated as CASSLIPSYEQYF.

The chain recombines TRBV7-2 with TRBJ2-5, with D unresolved. The V end lost 3 bases, the J end lost 1 base, and 6 bases lay between the germline ends. The CDR3 consists of 13 residues. Germline V gene sequence: CDR1 SGHTA, CDR2 FQGNSA. In DNA, the CDR3 is TGTGCCAGCAGCTTTGGCCCCCAAGAGACCCAGTACTTC. Residues: CASSFGPQETQYF. Combining the CDR3 with reference TRBV7-2 and TRBJ2-5 gives the whole variable domain GAGVSQSPSNKVTEKGKDVELRCDPISGHTALYWYRQSLGQGLEFLIYFQGNSAPDKSGLPSDRFSAERTGGSVSTLTIQRTQQEDSAVYLCASSFGPQETQYFGPGTRLLVL.

This chain connects TRBV25-1 to TRBJ1-5; tentatively, D is TRBD1 (5 bases). CDR1 MGHDK and CDR2 SYGVNS come from the germline V gene. This CDR3 contains 13 residues. V was cut by 8 bases and J by 0 bases, with 8 bases left in between. CDR3 loop: CASSGDSNQPQHF. CDR3 nucleotide sequence: TGTGCCAGCTCGGGGGATAGCAATCAGCCCCAGCATTTT. Based on the CDR3 plus reference TRBV25-1 and TRBJ1-5, the full variable domain is EADIYQTPRYLVIGTGKKITLECSQTMGHDKMYWYQQDPGMELHLIHYSYGVNSTEKGDLSSESTVSRIRTEHFPLTLESARPSHTSQYLCASSGDSNQPQHFGDGTRLSIL.

The CDR3 loop is CASSDRGGESPLHF. The CDR3, as DNA: TGTGCCAGCAGTGATAGAGGGGGCGAGTCACCCCTCCACTTT. V gene TRBV2 combines with J gene TRBJ1-6, with TRBD1 matching over 7 bases. The length of the CDR3 is 14 residues. The ends lost 3 bases at V and 10 bases at J; junction bases unmatched: 6. From germline, CDR1 is SNHLY and CDR2 FYNNEI.

The chain joins TRBV7-3 to TRBJ1-2; 9 nucleotides match TRBD1. CDR3 length: 13 residues. Trimming cost V 5 bases and J 8 bases; bases outside gene matches: 6. Looked up from germline, CDR1 is SGHTA and CDR2 is FQGTGA. The CDR3 DNA sequence: TGTGCCAGCAGCAGAGGGGACAGGGTCGGCTACACCTTC. It is translated as CASSRGDRVGYTF.

The chain recombines TRBV18 with TRBJ1-6, with 8 bases lining up with TRBD1. J gave up 8 bases and V 4 bases, and 4 bases lay outside the gene matches. The CDR3 covers 14 residues. The germline CDR1 and CDR2 sequences are KGHSH and LQKENI. CDR3 sequence: CASSLGTGYSPLHF. In DNA form, the CDR3 reads TGTGCCAGCTCACTTGGGACAGGATATTCACCCCTCCACTTT.

This sequence joins TRBV5-1 and TRBJ1-1; D ambiguous. The CDR3 loop spans 15 amino acids. Trimming took off 7 bases at V and 4 bases at J, with 20 bases between the two ends. CDR1 SGHRS and CDR2 YFSETQ come from the germline V gene. CDR3 sequence: CASSVSGQVGTEAFF. The CDR3 region has the DNA TGCGCCAGCTCAGTTTCTGGCCAGGTTGGCACTGAAGCTTTCTTT.

The chain links TRBV13 to TRBJ2-1; TRBD1 matches 8 bases. J lost 4 bases, V lost 5 bases, and 7 bases had no gene match. This CDR3 is 15 amino acids long. CDR1 and CDR2 (germline): PRHDT, FYEKMQ (reference sequence). CDR3 region: CASSTTGAGYNEQFF. The DNA for the CDR3 is TGTGCCAGCAGCACGACAGGGGCAGGATACAATGAGCAGTTCTTC.

The chain combines TRBV28 with TRBJ2-1, with TRBD2 as a possible D gene (6 bases). From germline, CDR1 is MDHEN and CDR2 SYDVKM. The CDR3 length is 16 residues. V lost 3 bases, J lost 4 bases, and 16 bases lay in between. CDR3 in DNA: TGTGCCAGCAGTTTCACCTGGGGGGTTGGGTACAATGAGCAGTTCTTC. Its translation: CASSFTWGVGYNEQFF.